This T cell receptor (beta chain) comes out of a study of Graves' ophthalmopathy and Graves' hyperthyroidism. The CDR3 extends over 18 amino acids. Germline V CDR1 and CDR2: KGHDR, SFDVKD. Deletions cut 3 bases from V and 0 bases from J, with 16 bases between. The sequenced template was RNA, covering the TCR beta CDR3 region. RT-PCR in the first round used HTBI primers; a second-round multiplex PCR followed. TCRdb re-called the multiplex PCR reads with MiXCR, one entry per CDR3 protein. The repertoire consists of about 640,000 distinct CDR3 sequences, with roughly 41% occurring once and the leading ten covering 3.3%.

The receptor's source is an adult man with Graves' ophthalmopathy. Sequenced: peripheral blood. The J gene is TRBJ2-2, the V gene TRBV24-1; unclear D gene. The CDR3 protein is CATSDPRPPFANTGELFF. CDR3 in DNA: TGTGCCACCAGTGATCCCCGACCGCCCTTCGCGAACACCGGGGAGCTGTTTTTT.